The next 26 T cell receptor beta chains were all read from a single sample in a study of shared clonotypes between healthy human individuals. Sequencing was performed with immunoSEQ multiplex PCR; in TCRdb, only in-frame clones are kept and a portion is missing. Of over a million clones in the sample, roughly 98.5% were seen once. The sequenced material came from naive CD4+ T cells sorted from blood. This sample's subset: CD45RA+ positively selected. These receptors all come from a man aged 30-40 years in good health.

This sequence joins TRBV11-1 and TRBJ2-1; D is uncertain. The CDR3 runs to 12 residues. Germline V gives CDR1 SGHAT, CDR2 FQDESV (reference sequence). V was clipped by 2 bases and J by 5 bases, with 4 bases between them. The CDR3 nucleotides are TGTGCCAGCAGCTTACGCGACAATGAGCAGTTCTTC. Protein product: CASSLRDNEQFF.

This rearrangement joins TRBV28 to TRBJ2-1; TRBD2 matches at 10 bases. The germline CDR1 and CDR2 sequences are MDHEN and SYDVKM. The CDR3 spans 15 residues. Germline trimming cut 8 bases from V and 14 bases from J; bases unmatched to any gene: 18. The CDR3: CASCQGGTSVDGEFF. DNA of the CDR3: TGTGCCAGCTGCCAGGGAGGGACTAGCGTAGATGGGGAGTTCTTC.

This clone came up once. The chain is built from TRBV18 and TRBJ2-7; possible D gene TRBD1, 6 bases. There are 12 residues in the CDR3. Germline V lookup: CDR1 KGHSH, CDR2 LQKENI. Trimming took 5 bases from V and 7 from J, leaving 12 bases between them. This CDR3 is CASSGQLGEQYF. The CDR3 nucleotides read TGTGCCAGCTCAGGACAGCTCGGGGAGCAGTACTTC.

Comment on this clone: At the DNA level, this CDR3 is encoded by other sequences in the same sample as well. V and J are TRBV5-1 and TRBJ2-5; 12 bases agree with TRBD2. The CDR3 contains 15 residues. The trim removed 4 bases at V and 3 bases at J, leaving 4 bases unmatched. CDR1 is SGHRS, CDR2 YFSETQ, per germline. The CDR3 loop reads CASSPRTSGKETQYF. CDR3 in DNA: TGCGCCAGCAGCCCCAGGACTAGCGGGAAAGAGACCCAGTACTTC.

V usage is TRBV28 and J usage is TRBJ2-2; TRBD2 matches at 15 bases. Germline loops: CDR1 MDHEN, CDR2 SYDVKM. Trimming cost V 6 bases and J 4 bases; bases outside gene matches: 12. The CDR3 loop spans 19 amino acids. CDR3 DNA sequence: TGTGCCAGCAGCATCTATCCCGGGACTAGCGGGAGGATCACCGGGGAGCTGTTTTTT. Encoded protein: CASSIYPGTSGRITGELFF.

CDR3 region: CASGLVVGTGLETGELFF. The CDR3 nucleotides are TGTGCTAGTGGTTTGGTAGTAGGTACAGGCCTTGAAACCGGGGAGCTGTTTTTT. The rearrangement links TRBV12-5 to TRBJ2-2, with D tentatively TRBD1 (5 bases). Germline CDR1 and CDR2: LGHNT and FRNRAP. Trimming took 0 bases from V and 5 from J, leaving 19 bases between them. This CDR3 has 18 residues. The whole variable domain, filled in from reference TRBV12-5 and TRBJ2-2, reads DARVTQTPRHKVTEMGQEVTMRCQPILGHNTVFWYRQTMMQGLELLAYFRNRAPLDDSGMPKDRFSAEMPDATLATLKIQPSEPRDSAVYFCASGLVVGTGLETGELFFGEGSRLTVL.

The chain combines TRBV18 with TRBJ1-2; 9 bases match TRBD1. Trimming took 3 bases from V and 6 from J; bases not matched to a gene: 5. The CDR3 totals 14 residues. The germline V gene has CDR1 KGHSH and CDR2 LQKENI. CDR3 DNA sequence: TGTGCCAGCTCACCGAACCGGGACAGGGATGGCTACACCTTC. This translates into CASSPNRDRDGYTF.

The chain uses TRBV11-2 and TRBJ2-5; D gene ambiguous. V lost 4 bases, J lost 0 bases, and 12 bases lay in between. Germline V gene data show CDR1 as SGHAT and CDR2 as FQNNGV. CDR3 length: 15 residues. The CDR3 DNA follows: TGTGCCAGCAGCTCAGGTCAGACTCACCAAGAGACCCAGTACTTC. Encoded protein: CASSSGQTHQETQYF.

With regard to this clone: Different DNA sequences within this sample yield the same CDR3. V gene TRBV28 combines with J gene TRBJ1-5, with unresolved D. Germline V gene sequence: CDR1 MDHEN, CDR2 SYDVKM. V gave up 4 bases and J gave up 2 bases, with 6 bases separating them. This CDR3 comprises 13 residues. The CDR3 sequence is CASSSVGNQPQHF. The CDR3, as DNA: TGTGCCAGCAGTTCTGTTGGCAATCAGCCCCAGCATTTT.

This clone was seen just once. In the same sample, other DNA sequences code for this CDR3. This sequence joins TRBV27 and TRBJ2-3; D is ambiguous. The CDR3 consists of 13 residues. In germline, CDR1 is MNHEY, CDR2 SMNVEV (reference sequence). V was shortened by 2 bases and J by 2 bases, with 5 bases between the two germline ends. CDR3 bases: TGTGCCAGCAGTTTACTCACCACAGATACGCAGTATTTT. Its translation: CASSLLTTDTQYF.

This chain uses TRBV28 with TRBJ2-7, with a weak D call TRBD2 (6 bases). Looked up from germline, CDR1 is MDHEN and CDR2 is SYDVKM. The CDR3 is 14 amino acids. Trimming took off 3 bases at V and 2 bases at J, with 11 bases between the two ends. CDR3 region: CASSFGGKTYEQYF. The CDR3 nucleotides read TGTGCCAGCAGTTTTGGGGGGAAGACCTACGAGCAGTACTTC.

About this clone: Other nucleotide sequences from this sample produce the same CDR3. The J gene is TRBJ1-5, the V gene TRBV30; D possibly corresponds to TRBD1 (5 bases). The CDR3 covers 13 residues. CDR1 is GTSNPN, CDR2 SVGIG, per germline (reference sequence). The ends were cut back, 3 bases at V and 3 bases at J, with 9 bases in the middle. CDR3: CAWSQGINQPQHF. Here the CDR3 DNA reads TGTGCCTGGAGCCAGGGTATCAATCAGCCCCAGCATTTT.

The rearrangement links TRBV10-1 to TRBJ1-4; the match to TRBD1 covers 7 bases. From germline, CDR1 is WNHNN and CDR2 SYGVQD (reference sequence). CDR3 length equals 15 residues. With V trimmed by 3 bases and J by 5 bases, 6 bases remained unmatched. The CDR3, as DNA: TGCGCCAGCAGTGACCCGACAGGGATGAATGAAAAACTGTTTTTT. Translation: CASSDPTGMNEKLFF.

This chain joins TRBV11-3 and TRBJ2-7; D possibly matches TRBD1 or TRBD2 (6 bases each). The CDR3 has 13 residues. V was trimmed by 5 bases and J by 6 bases, leaving 14 bases between them. Germline assignment: CDR1 SGHNT and CDR2 YENEEA. The CDR3 loop is CASSQAEGGEQYF. Written as DNA, the CDR3 is TGTGCCAGCAGCCAAGCGGAGGGGGGCGAGCAGTACTTC. Looking up the rest from reference TRBV11-3 and TRBJ2-7 gives the full variable domain: EAGVVQSPRYKIIEKKQPVAFWCNPISGHNTLYWYLQNLGQGPELLIRYENEEAVDDSQLPKDRFSAERLKGVDSTLKIQPAELGDSAVYLCASSQAEGGEQYFGPGTRLTVT.

The rearrangement uses TRBV9 and TRBJ2-1, with 8 bases matching TRBD2. There are 15 residues in the CDR3. J was trimmed by 3 bases and V by 0 bases; bases with no gene match: 2. In germline, CDR1 is SGDLS, CDR2 YYNGEE. The CDR3 loop is CASSVVAGFYNEQFF. In nucleotides, the CDR3 is TGTGCCAGCAGCGTAGTAGCGGGATTCTACAATGAGCAGTTCTTC. Drawing the rest from reference TRBV9 and TRBJ2-1, the complete variable domain is DSGVTQTPKHLITATGQRVTLRCSPRSGDLSVYWYQQSLDQGLQFLIQYYNGEERAKGNILERFSAQQFPDLHSELNLSSLELGDSALYFCASSVVAGFYNEQFFGPGTRLTVL.

This chain uses TRBV7-9 with TRBJ2-7; perhaps D is TRBD1 or TRBD2 (6 bases each). Germline-derived CDR1 and CDR2 are SEHNR and FQNEAQ (reference sequence). This CDR3 is built from 15 residues. V dropped 5 bases and J dropped 0 bases, with 14 bases sitting between them. CDR3 in DNA: TGTGCCAGCAGCCGAACGGGGGCCAGCTCCTACGAGCAGTACTTC. This sequence encodes CASSRTGASSYEQYF.

The V gene is TRBV18, the J gene TRBJ2-2, with no clear D. This CDR3 comprises 17 residues. Germline-derived CDR1 and CDR2 are KGHSH and LQKENI. With 8 bases removed from V and 0 bases from J, the gap between germline ends came to 19 bases. The CDR3 DNA reads TGTGCCAGCGCACGGGCTAGTGGCGCCGCGAACACCGGGGAGCTGTTTTTT. Protein sequence: CASARASGAANTGELFF.

The rearrangement joins TRBV28 to TRBJ1-1; D possibly corresponds to TRBD1 (5 bases). Trimming shortened V by 5 bases and J by 3 bases, and 16 bases separated the two germline ends. Germline-derived CDR1 and CDR2 are MDHEN and SYDVKM. This CDR3 is 15 amino acids long. CDR3 in DNA: TGTGCCAGCAGTCAGAATCGGGACCGCCACACTGAAGCTTTCTTT. Amino acids: CASSQNRDRHTEAFF.

The V gene is TRBV14, the J gene TRBJ2-1; D is perhaps TRBD2 (5 bases). CDR1 SGHDN and CDR2 FVKESK come from the germline V gene. The V gene lost 0 bases and the J gene lost 4 bases, with 13 bases spanning the gap. The CDR3 has 16 amino acids. The CDR3 DNA sequence: TGTGCCAGCAGCCAAGACCCGGGAACCGTATACAATGAGCAGTTCTTC. Residues: CASSQDPGTVYNEQFF.

The gene calls are TRBV19 and TRBJ2-6; D is perhaps TRBD1 or TRBD2 (6 bases each). The CDR3 extends over 19 amino acids. V gave up 6 bases and J gave up 0 bases, with 21 bases separating them. Germline assignment: CDR1 LNHDA and CDR2 SQIVND (reference sequence). CDR3 sequence: CASSIRGGRATSGANVLTF. Here the CDR3 DNA reads TGTGCCAGTAGCATCCGTGGGGGGCGGGCCACCTCTGGGGCCAACGTCCTGACTTTC.

For the CDR3, the DNA is TGCGCCAGCAGCCAAGAGGCGGGGACTCGCACCGGGGAGCTGTTTTTT. Residues: CASSQEAGTRTGELFF. This chain links TRBV4-3 with TRBJ2-2; tentative D call: TRBD2 (6 bases). CDR1 is LGHNA, CDR2 YSLEER, per germline. V was shortened by 0 bases and J by 4 bases, with 12 bases between the two germline ends. There are 16 residues in the CDR3.

This chain joins TRBV11-2 and TRBJ2-7; 10 nucleotides agree with TRBD1. Germline loops: CDR1 SGHAT, CDR2 FQNNGV. V was clipped by 1 base and J by 1 base; unmatched bases: 7. The CDR3 has 17 residues. The chain's CDR3 is CASSLGIGTGVSYEQYF. The CDR3 nucleotides are TGTGCCAGCAGCTTAGGAATTGGGACAGGGGTATCCTACGAGCAGTACTTC.

The V and J genes are TRBV6-4 and TRBJ2-2; D call uncertain. The CDR3 extends over 14 amino acids. Germline CDR1 is MRHNA and CDR2 is SNTAGT. The germline V and J ends were trimmed by 0 bases and 4 bases, with 6 bases remaining between them. CDR3 in amino acids: CASSDSVGTGELFF. The CDR3 DNA sequence: TGTGCCAGCAGTGACTCCGTCGGCACCGGGGAGCTGTTTTTT.

V is TRBV5-5 and J is TRBJ2-7; TRBD1 matches 8 bases. J was trimmed by 3 bases and V by 0 bases; bases with no gene match: 5. CDR3 size: 15 residues. CDR1 SGHKS and CDR2 YYEKEE come from the germline V gene (reference sequence). The CDR3 sequence is CASSLVGQANYEQYF. DNA for the CDR3: TGTGCCAGCAGCTTGGTGGGACAGGCCAACTACGAGCAGTACTTC.

The CDR3 loop reads CSVGQGGPNEQFF. In DNA, the CDR3 is TGCAGCGTTGGACAGGGGGGACCCAATGAGCAGTTCTTC. The rearrangement uses TRBV29-1 and TRBJ2-1, with 9 bases fitting TRBD1. The germline V gene encodes CDR1 SQVTM and CDR2 ANQGSEA. V lost 4 bases and J lost 6; bases outside the gene matches: 4. This CDR3 comprises 13 residues.

The chain uses TRBV2 and TRBJ2-7; no clear D. The V end lost 6 bases, the J end lost 4 bases, and 13 bases lay between the germline ends. The germline V gene encodes CDR1 SNHLY and CDR2 FYNNEI. The CDR3 spans 13 residues. CDR3 residues: CASRTKRLYEQYF. The CDR3 bases are TGTGCCAGCAGGACGAAAAGGCTATACGAGCAGTACTTC.